This T cell receptor (beta chain) came from a study of tumor T cells in aggressive B-cell lymphoma. The CDR3 has 15 residues. Germline CDR1 reads MNHNY; CDR2 reads SVGAGI (reference sequence). The V end lost 5 bases, the J end lost 4 bases, and 15 bases lay between the germline ends. The repertoire was sequenced with immunoSEQ multiplex PCR; TCRdb's copy has only in-frame clones and lacks some. The data show 7,000 to 9,500 clones, about 85% seen once. This clone was detected a few times. V gene TRBV6-6 combines with J gene TRBJ1-5; D call uncertain. The receptor was derived from an adult with diffuse large B cell lymphoma. Material: tumor tissue. CDR3 in amino acids: CASSTSVEANQPQHF. The DNA of the CDR3 is TGTGCCAGCAGTACATCGGTTGAGGCGAATCAGCCCCAGCATTTT.